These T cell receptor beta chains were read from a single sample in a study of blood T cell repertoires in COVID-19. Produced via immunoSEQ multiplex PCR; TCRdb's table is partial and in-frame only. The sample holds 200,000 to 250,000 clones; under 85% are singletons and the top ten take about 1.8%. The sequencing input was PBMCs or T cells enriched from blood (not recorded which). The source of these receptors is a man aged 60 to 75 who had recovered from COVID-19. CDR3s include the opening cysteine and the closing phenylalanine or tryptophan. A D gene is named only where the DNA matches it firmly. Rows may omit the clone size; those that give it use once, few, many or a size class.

CASSFPGRNTEAFF	TGTGCCAGCAGCTTTCCAGGGCGGAACACTGAAGCTTTCTTT	TRBV5-8	TRBJ1-1	NA	NA
CASTDRARSNYGYTF	TGTGCCAGCACCGACAGGGCTAGATCTAACTATGGCTACACCTTC	TRBV6-5	TRBJ1-2	TRBD1	NA
CASSRRGGTEAFF	TGTGCCAGCAGTCGACGGGGAGGCACTGAAGCTTTCTTT	TRBV6-4	TRBJ1-1	NA	many
CASSNRGQRYEQYF	TGTGCCAGTAGTAATAGGGGACAGCGCTACGAGCAGTACTTC	TRBV19	TRBJ2-7	TRBD1	NA
CASSQQRNTGELFF	TGTGCCAGCTCGCAACAGAGGAACACCGGGGAGCTGTTTTTT	TRBV18	TRBJ2-2	NA	NA
CASSLAGYTGELFF	TGTGCCAGCAGTTTAGCGGGGTACACCGGGGAGCTGTTTTTT	TRBV5-4	TRBJ2-2	TRBD2	NA
CASSLWGGTDNSPLHF	TGTGCCAGCAGTTTATGGGGCGGGACAGATAATTCACCCCTCCACTTT	TRBV27	TRBJ1-6	TRBD1	once
CATSDPTGVEQFF	TGTGCCACCAGTGATCCTACAGGGGTCGAGCAGTTCTTC	TRBV24-1	TRBJ2-1	TRBD1	NA
CASSLELPYGGGYTF	TGCGCCAGCAGCTTGGAGCTCCCCTACGGAGGTGGCTACACCTTC	TRBV5-1	TRBJ1-2	NA	NA
CASSPEPSSGERAKNIQYF	TGTGCCAGCAGCCCAGAACCTTCGTCTGGGGAGAGAGCCAAAAACATTCAGTACTTC	TRBV7-8	TRBJ2-4	NA	once
CASSTRTGGGSTEAFF	TGCGCCAGCAGCACCCGGACAGGGGGCGGGAGCACTGAAGCTTTCTTT	TRBV5-1	TRBJ1-1	TRBD1	NA
CASSRQGSFGNTIYF	TGTGCCAGCAGCCGACAGGGCAGTTTTGGAAACACCATATATTTT	TRBV5-5	TRBJ1-3	TRBD1	NA
CASSVAVTTNEKLFF	TGTGCCAGCAGCGTAGCGGTTACAACTAATGAAAAACTGTTTTTT	TRBV9	TRBJ1-4	NA	NA
CASSHGTSNEQFF	TGTGCCAGCAGCCATGGGACTAGCAATGAGCAGTTCTTC	TRBV6-2/TRBV6-3	TRBJ2-1	TRBD2	NA
CASSLLQGALSF	TGTGCCAGCAGCCTACTCCAGGGGGCCCTGTCCTTT	TRBV2	TRBJ1-3	TRBD1	NA
CATSRDLGLGNTIYF	TGTGCCACCAGCAGAGATCTGGGACTCGGAAACACCATATATTTT	TRBV15	TRBJ1-3	NA	NA
CASSLQFVGYTF	TGTGCCAGCAGTCTTCAGTTCGTCGGCTACACCTTC	TRBV12-3/TRBV12-4	TRBJ1-2	NA	NA
CASSLSGAKETQYF	TGTGCCAGCAGCCTCAGCGGGGCGAAAGAGACCCAGTACTTC	TRBV7-6	TRBJ2-5	TRBD2	NA
CASSRSDRVNTEAFF	TGCGCCAGCAGCCGGTCAGACAGGGTGAACACTGAAGCTTTCTTT	TRBV4-3	TRBJ1-1	TRBD1	NA
CASSQDLVVSEQYF	TGTGCCAGCAGCCAAGATCTGGTAGTTTCCGAGCAGTACTTC	TRBV3-1/TRBV3-2	TRBJ2-7	NA	NA
CASSLRDTGMGSPLHF	TGTGCCAGCAGCTTAAGGGACACCGGGATGGGTTCACCCCTCCACTTT	TRBV7-2	TRBJ1-6	NA	few
CASSSSGGAPGTGELFF	TGTGCCAGCAGCTCTAGCGGGGGGGCCCCGGGCACCGGGGAGCTGTTTTTT	TRBV7-2	TRBJ2-2	TRBD2	NA
CASRGGQGNQPQHF	TGTGCCAGCAGGGGAGGACAGGGCAATCAGCCCCAGCATTTT	TRBV2	TRBJ1-5	TRBD1	NA
CASSSQTGSTDTQYF	TGTGCCAGCAGCTCCCAGACAGGGAGCACAGATACGCAGTATTTT	TRBV11-1	TRBJ2-3	TRBD1	NA
CASSLGRAYEQYF	TGTGCCAGCAGCTTAGGCAGGGCCTACGAGCAGTACTTC	TRBV7-2	TRBJ2-7	NA	NA
CASSQDVGGGTEAFF	TGTGCCAGCAGCCAAGATGTGGGGGGAGGCACTGAAGCTTTCTTT	TRBV14	TRBJ1-1	NA	many